One sample yielded the 18 T cell receptor beta chains listed below, sequenced in a study of regulatory T cells in long-lasting Graves disease. Noted time point: newly diagnosed GD, antithyroid drugs for less than 3 months. PBMC RNA served as the TCR library source. Assembly of TCR beta libraries relied on iRepertoire HTBI primers together with Arm-PCR of CDR3 regions. TCRdb reprocessed the multiplex PCR reads with MiXCR, giving one entry per CDR3 protein. The sample lists 240,000 or so distinct CDR3 sequences, 20% occurring once. The sample in question was peripheral blood mononuclear cells (PBMCs), obtained at new diagnosis, from a patient treated with antithyroid drugs. The receptors come from a female donor with Graves disease.

This clonotype has only one observation. The CDR3 loop is CASIGQRNTEAFF. In nucleotides, the CDR3 is TGTGCCAGCATTGGTCAGAGGAACACTGAAGCTTTCTTT. The rearrangement uses TRBV2 and TRBJ1-1; D is undetermined. The CDR3 spans 13 residues. Germline V gene lookup returns CDR1 SNHLY and CDR2 FYNNEI. Trimming took 7 bases from V and 1 from J, leaving 10 bases between them. Based on the CDR3 plus reference TRBV2 and TRBJ1-1, the full variable domain is EPEVTQTPSHQVTQMGQEVILRCVPISNHLYFYWYRQILGQKVEFLVSFYNNEISEKSEIFDDQFSVERPDGSNFTLKIRSTKLEDSAMYFCASIGQRNTEAFFGQGTRLTVV.

Notes on this clonotype: A far larger clone is one base from this, pointing to a likely read error. J is TRBJ2-1 and V is TRBV11-3; D gene uncertain. Germline V CDR1 and CDR2: SGHNT, YENEEA. The CDR3 covers 16 residues. This CDR3 is CTSSLVTGPLYNEQFF. The CDR3 DNA is TGTACCAGCAGCTTAGTGACCGGACCACTCTACAATGAGCAGTTCTTC.

At least ten counts were recorded for this clonotype. CDR3 coding DNA: TGCGCCAGCAGCCAAGATAGCCGTAACACTGAAGCTTTCTTT. This encodes CASSQDSRNTEAFF. V usage is TRBV4-3 and J usage is TRBJ1-1, with D unclear. The CDR3 has 14 residues. Per the germline V gene, CDR1 is LGHNA and CDR2 is YSLEER. Trimming took 0 bases from V and 2 from J, leaving 7 bases between them.

V is TRBV3-1 and J is TRBJ2-3; tentatively, D is TRBD2 (6 bases). The CDR3 consists of 16 residues. Germline assignment: CDR1 LGHDT and CDR2 YNNKEL (reference sequence). V was clipped by 0 bases and J by 0 bases, with 10 bases between them. Here the CDR3 DNA reads TGTGCCAGCAGCCAAGATTTAGCGGCTAGCACAGATACGCAGTATTTT. It is translated as CASSQDLAASTDTQYF.

The CDR3 protein is CASSQGLSPGGGPGEQYF. The DNA for the CDR3 is TGTGCCAGCAGCCAAGGACTCTCCCCCGGGGGAGGGCCGGGCGAGCAGTACTTC. J is TRBJ2-7 and V is TRBV11-3, with TRBD2 matching 7 bases. With V trimmed by 5 bases and J by 6 bases, 22 bases remained unmatched. This CDR3 is 18 amino acids long. In germline, CDR1 is SGHNT, CDR2 YENEEA.

As concerns this clonotype: A far more abundant clone sits one base away, making this likely a read error. This chain joins TRBV7-9 and TRBJ2-7, with D perhaps matching TRBD1 (5 bases). Germline CDR1 and CDR2: SEHNR and FQNEAQ (reference sequence). This CDR3 spans 13 amino acids. The CDR3 bases are TGTGCCAACAGCCCCGGACAATTCGGCGAGCAGTACTTC. It specifies CANSPGQFGEQYF.

This clonotype was detected ten times or more. This chain links TRBV7-2 with TRBJ1-2, with D perhaps TRBD1 (6 bases). Germline CDR1 and CDR2: SGHTA and FQGNSA. This CDR3 has 13 amino acids. The V end lost 2 bases, the J end lost 6 bases, and 10 bases lay between the germline ends. DNA for the CDR3: TGTGCCAGCAGCTTACTACAGGGACATGGCTACACCTTC. Residues: CASSLLQGHGYTF.

This clonotype was picked up many times. The rearrangement links TRBV5-4 to TRBJ2-3, with 8 bases fitting TRBD2. The CDR3 is 16 residues long. V trimming: 4 bases; J trimming: 4 bases; junction bases outside the gene matches: 11. Germline CDR1 is SGHNT and CDR2 is YYREEE (reference sequence). CDR3 protein: CASSDPGTRGADTQYF. The DNA for the CDR3 is TGTGCCAGCAGCGACCCCGGGACTAGAGGCGCAGATACGCAGTATTTT.

Notes on this clonotype: One junction end disagrees with the germline gene, perhaps due to a read error. The V call is TRBV7-9, the J call TRBJ2-1; D remains unclear. Germline V gene sequence: CDR1 SEHNR, CDR2 FQNEAQ (reference sequence). This CDR3 has 13 amino acids. The CDR3 protein is CASSVAVRNEQFF. CDR3 sequence (DNA): TGTGCCAGCAGCGTAGCCGTCCGAAATGAGCAGTTCTTC.

This clonotype was detected ten times or more. A junction end diverges from the germline sequence, so it may reflect a read error. The rearrangement joins TRBV5-1 to TRBJ1-4; D is undetermined. CDR3 length: 13 residues. Germline-derived CDR1 and CDR2 are SGHRS and YFSETQ. The CDR3 is CASSPNPREKLFF. The CDR3 DNA is TGTGCCAGCAGCCCGAACCCCCGGGAAAAACTGTTTTTT.

The sample holds many counts of this clonotype. This sequence joins TRBV12-3 or TRBV12-4 and TRBJ1-6, with D possibly TRBD1 on 6 matching bases. V was pared by 3 bases and J by 6 bases, with 9 bases between. This CDR3 contains 14 residues. The DNA of the CDR3 is TGTGCCAGCAGTTTGACAGGCTTTAATTCACCCCTCCACTTT. This codes for CASSLTGFNSPLHF.

This clonotype was detected many times. This sequence joins TRBV11-2 and TRBJ2-3; tentatively, D is TRBD2 (5 bases). The CDR3 is made up of 15 amino acids. V shed 1 base and J shed 2 bases, with 10 bases lying between them. The germline V gene encodes CDR1 SGHAT and CDR2 FQNNGV. The CDR3 region has the DNA TGTGCCAGCAGCTTAGCCCGGACTGTCACAGATACGCAGTATTTT. This translates into CASSLARTVTDTQYF. The full variable domain, in which reference TRBV11-2 and TRBJ2-3 provide the parts outside the CDR3, is EAGVAQSPRYKIIEKRQSVAFWCNPISGHATLYWYQQILGQGPKLLIQFQNNGVVDDSQLPKDRFSAERLKGVDSTLKIQPAKLEDSAVYLCASSLARTVTDTQYFGPGTRLTVL.

The genes are TRBV20-1 and TRBJ2-3; 11 bases are shared with TRBD2. The germline V gene has CDR1 DFQATT and CDR2 SNEGSKA (reference sequence). The CDR3 runs 15 residues. The V and J ends lost 3 bases and 2 bases, in that order; junction bases with no gene match: 4. Here the CDR3 DNA reads TGCAGTGCTAGGGGGACTAGCGGCTCCACAGATACGCAGTATTTT. As protein: CSARGTSGSTDTQYF.

The V and J genes are TRBV7-9 and TRBJ1-1; D uncertain. Per germline, CDR1 SEHNR and CDR2 FQNEAQ (reference sequence). Trimming took 4 bases from V and 10 from J, leaving 16 bases between them. The CDR3 has 13 amino acids. The CDR3 protein is CASSSEAHSVAFF. CDR3 nucleotide sequence: TGTGCCAGCAGCTCAGAGGCCCATTCGGTAGCTTTCTTT.

Note on this clonotype: A far more abundant clone sits one base away, making this likely a read error. V and J are TRBV3-1 and TRBJ2-1; D not resolved. The CDR3 contains 13 residues. The V end was cut by 2 bases, the J end by 13 bases, with 15 bases between. The germline V gene encodes CDR1 LGHDT and CDR2 YNNKEL (reference sequence). The CDR3 DNA reads as TGTGCCAGCAGCCAAAGCAGGTTGGAGACCCAGTTCTTC. It yields the protein CASSQSRLETQFF.

As for this clonotype: A read error is likely here: a far larger clone is one base away. The chain uses TRBV2 and TRBJ2-1; 10 bases fit TRBD1. The J call is doubtful: the DNA matches TRBJ2-5 better. CDR3 length equals 15 residues. The germline gives CDR1 SNHLY, CDR2 FYNNEI. The CDR3 protein is CASKKAGTGVQTQYF. CDR3 nucleotide sequence: TGTGCCAGCAAGAAGGCCGGGACAGGGGTTCAGACCCAGTACTTC.

Many counts were recorded for this clonotype. The genes are TRBV5-6 and TRBJ2-2; tentative D call: TRBD1 (6 bases). The CDR3 totals 14 residues. V dropped 4 bases and J dropped 7 bases, with 14 bases sitting between them. The V gene's germline CDR1 is SGHDT and CDR2 YYEEEE. CDR3 DNA: TGTGCCAGCAGCCCGGTGGGGGCGGACGGGGAGCTGTTTTTT. It is translated as CASSPVGADGELFF. Full variable domain (rest looked up from reference TRBV5-6 and TRBJ2-2): DAGVTQSPTHLIKTRGQQVTLRCSPKSGHDTVSWYQQALGQGPQFIFQYYEEEERQRGNFPDRFSGHQFPNYSSELNVNALLLGDSALYLCASSPVGADGELFFGEGSRLTVL.

This rearrangement joins TRBV6-9 to TRBJ2-5, with D possibly matching TRBD1 (5 bases). Germline CDR1 MNHGY, CDR2 SVAAGI. This CDR3 has 15 amino acids. Trimming stripped 2 bases from V and 7 bases from J, with 17 bases between. For the CDR3, the DNA is TGTGCCAGCAGTTATCCGGACGTACCTCAGGGGACCCAGTACTTC. Translation: CASSYPDVPQGTQYF.